The clone carrying this T cell receptor (beta chain) was seen once. This sample is part of a study of blood T cell repertoires in COVID-19. Study as a whole: There were acute and convalescent COVID-19 samples, and they came from the United States, Italy and Spain. T cells, B-cell-depleted T cells, or PBMCs supplied cDNA or gDNA.

CDR3 length equals 15 residues. Unmatched junction bases numbered 5, after V lost 6 bases and J lost 4 bases. The germline V gene encodes CDR1 MDHEN and CDR2 SYDVKM. Seattle's cohort entered during active infection and was followed longitudinally. Methods used by the authors: Nucleated cell number was recorded as an estimate derived from reference gene primer amplification. Assay: immunoSEQ multiplex PCR; the TCRdb copy retains only in-frame clones and omits some. D and trimming come from the DNA, and the V and J calls and clone size come from that table. The profile shows 150,000 to 180,000 clones, 70% to 85% of them singletons.

This chain links TRBV28 with TRBJ1-5, with 11 bases matching TRBD1. The sample was peripheral blood. This clonotype originated in a man aged 55-75 years with COVID-19, enrolled during active disease. CDR3 DNA sequence: TGTGCCAGCAGATGGGACAGGGGGAAGAATCAGCCCCAGCATTTT. Protein: CASRWDRGKNQPQHF.